Detailed here is one TCR beta chain. The sample belongs to a study of blood T cell repertoires in COVID-19. Study background: Material from acute and convalescent COVID-19 was sourced from the United States, Italy and Spain. Sources were T cells, B-cell-depleted T cells, or PBMCs; the material itself was cDNA or gDNA.

Sequencing was performed with immunoSEQ multiplex PCR; in TCRdb, only in-frame clones are kept and a portion is missing. The table includes 200,000 to 300,000 clones, 65% to 90% detected once. The CDR3 totals 13 residues. The germline V and J ends were trimmed by 4 bases and 3 bases, with 10 bases remaining between them. The chain is built from TRBV12-3 or TRBV12-4 and TRBJ2-7; D might be TRBD2 (6 bases). This clonotype was obtained from a man aged 35 to 55 who had recovered from COVID-19. The specimen sequenced was peripheral blood. CDR3 DNA: TGTGCCAGCAGTTCTGGGGGACTCTACGAGCAGTACTTC. Protein sequence: CASSSGGLYEQYF.